Below are 28 T cell receptor beta chains sequenced from a single sample in a study of cytomegalovirus exposure and HLA in healthy donors. This PCR relied on a set of 60 Vbeta primers and 13 Jbeta primers. Using immunoSEQ multiplex PCR, the repertoire was profiled, and TCRdb retains in-frame clones only, with some absent. The sample has fewer than 200,000 clones, 65% to 85% seen once. What was sequenced was PBMCs. These receptor sequences come from a woman under 30 in good health and CMV-seronegative.

This chain uses TRBV19 with TRBJ2-2; D gene uncertain. The ends were cut back, 5 bases at V and 9 bases at J, with 10 bases in the middle. Germline CDR1 reads LNHDA; CDR2 reads SQIVND (reference sequence). The length of the CDR3 is 12 residues. Written as DNA, the CDR3 is TGTGCCAGTAGTTTCAACAGAAGGGAGCTGTTTTTT. Its translation is CASSFNRRELFF.

The chain recombines TRBV11-3 with TRBJ2-7; D is undetermined. The ends were cut back, 8 bases at V and 2 bases at J, with 4 bases in the middle. This CDR3 has 10 residues. CDR1 is SGHNT, CDR2 YENEEA, per germline. This chain's CDR3 is CASGAYEQYF. In DNA form, the CDR3 reads TGTGCCAGCGGAGCCTACGAGCAGTACTTC.

V gene TRBV28 combines with J gene TRBJ1-4; 10 nucleotides match TRBD1. Germline V gives CDR1 MDHEN, CDR2 SYDVKM. Trimming removed 5 bases from V and 8 bases from J; junction bases left unmatched: 8. The CDR3 has 15 residues. The CDR3 coding sequence is TGTGCCAGCAGTCCGCGGACAGGGGGAGTCGAAAAACTGTTTTTT. It is translated as CASSPRTGGVEKLFF.

This clone was recorded once. This chain links TRBV7-9 with TRBJ2-1; 8 bases are a match to TRBD1. CDR1 and CDR2 (germline): SEHNR, FQNEAQ (reference sequence). The junction had 12 bases not matched to a gene; V was cut back by 5 bases and J by 9 bases. CDR3 length: 15 residues. CDR3: CASSARDRPDSEQFF. The DNA for the CDR3 is TGTGCCAGCAGCGCCCGGGACAGGCCCGACAGTGAGCAGTTCTTC.

The gene calls are TRBV5-1 and TRBJ2-7, with 10 bases that match TRBD2. The V segment lost 0 bases and the J segment 0 bases; nucleotides outside the gene matches: 6. The CDR3 covers 17 residues. CDR1 and CDR2 (germline): SGHRS, YFSETQ. For the CDR3, the DNA is TGCGCCAGCAGCTTGGAGTTAGCGGGAGGTTCCTCCTACGAGCAGTACTTC. This translates into CASSLELAGGSSYEQYF.

J is TRBJ1-1 and V is TRBV5-4; TRBD1 is a possible D gene (5 bases). The CDR3 totals 14 residues. The ends were cut back, 0 bases at V and 3 bases at J, with 9 bases in the middle. Germline loops: CDR1 SGHNT, CDR2 YYREEE (reference sequence). The CDR3 DNA reads TGTGCCAGCAGCTTGGACGGGGGGGACACTGAAGCTTTCTTT. It yields the protein CASSLDGGDTEAFF.

The CDR3 region is CASSPLRDTEAFF. DNA of the CDR3: TGTGCCAGCTCACCTCTCAGGGATACTGAAGCTTTCTTT. The chain combines TRBV18 with TRBJ1-1; a weak D match, TRBD1 (5 bases). Deletions cut 3 bases from V and 5 bases from J, with 10 bases between. Germline values: CDR1 KGHSH, CDR2 LQKENI. There are 13 residues in the CDR3.

This clone was seen just once. The rearrangement joins TRBV15 to TRBJ2-7; D gene ambiguous. CDR3 length equals 14 residues. Deletions cut 3 bases from V and 3 bases from J, with 12 bases between. The germline V gene encodes CDR1 LNHNV and CDR2 YYDKDF (reference sequence). CDR3 loop: CATSSVTPGYEQYF. The CDR3 DNA sequence: TGTGCCACCAGCAGTGTGACTCCCGGCTACGAGCAGTACTTC.

With regard to this clone: Relative to the germline gene, one junction end is altered; a read error may explain this. This CDR3 is CASRLSRGSGTGELFF. The CDR3 DNA reads as TGTGCCAGCAGATTATCAAGGGGGTCGGGCACCGGGGAGCTGTTTTTT. The rearrangement joins TRBV27 to TRBJ2-2; the D gene is possibly TRBD1 (6 bases). The CDR3 length is 16 residues. Germline CDR1 and CDR2: MNHEY and SMNVEV (reference sequence).

The CDR3 bases are TGTGCCAGCAGCCAACAGGGATCCTACAATGAGCAGTTCTTC. Translation gives CASSQQGSYNEQFF. The rearrangement joins TRBV4-2 to TRBJ2-1; tentative D call: TRBD1 (5 bases). The CDR3 runs to 14 residues. V was pared by 2 bases and J by 1 base, with 6 bases between. Germline CDR1 and CDR2: LGHNA and YNFKEQ.

This chain connects TRBV6-8 to TRBJ2-2; D call uncertain. Germline CDR1 is MNHGY and CDR2 is SAAAGT. Trimming cost V 3 bases and J 2 bases, with 4 bases left between them. The CDR3 loop spans 13 amino acids. The CDR3 bases are TGTGCCAGCAGTTATTATAACACCGGGGAGCTGTTTTTT. As protein: CASSYYNTGELFF.

The rearrangement uses TRBV7-9 and TRBJ1-1, with D possibly matching TRBD1 (5 bases). The V gene lost 6 bases and the J gene lost 2 bases, with 16 bases spanning the gap. The CDR3 consists of 15 residues. The germline V gene has CDR1 SEHNR and CDR2 FQNEAQ (reference sequence). CDR3 nucleotide sequence: TGTGCCAGCAGTGCCCGGAGGGGCTACAACACTGAAGCTTTCTTT. It translates to CASSARRGYNTEAFF.

The chain couples TRBV20-1 to TRBJ2-1, with D perhaps matching TRBD2 (6 bases). V was shortened by 6 bases and J by 5 bases, with 8 bases between the two germline ends. The length of the CDR3 is 11 residues. The germline V gene encodes CDR1 DFQATT and CDR2 SNEGSKA (reference sequence). Written as DNA, the CDR3 is TGCAGTGCGGAGGGTCACAATGAGCAGTTCTTC. Amino acid sequence: CSAEGHNEQFF.

This clone was picked up one time. The gene calls are TRBV7-3 and TRBJ1-1; D not resolved. The CDR3 consists of 13 residues. Germline V CDR1 and CDR2: SGHTA, FQGTGA. The V end was cut by 5 bases, the J end by 1 base, with 8 bases between. The CDR3: CASSLSGNTEAFF. CDR3 DNA sequence: TGTGCCAGCAGCCTTTCGGGGAACACTGAAGCTTTCTTT.

The chain is built from TRBV5-1 and TRBJ2-2; the match to TRBD1 covers 11 bases. With V trimmed by 4 bases and J by 0 bases, 11 bases remained unmatched. The CDR3 has 19 amino acids. Germline V gene data show CDR1 as SGHRS and CDR2 as YFSETQ. CDR3 in amino acids: CASSSLGQGVYANTGELFF. DNA of the CDR3: TGCGCCAGCAGCAGTCTGGGACAGGGGGTTTACGCGAACACCGGGGAGCTGTTTTTT.

The chain has TRBV5-5 and TRBJ2-3, with 10 bases aligning to TRBD2. The trim removed 2 bases at V and 4 bases at J, leaving 7 bases unmatched. The germline V gene encodes CDR1 SGHKS and CDR2 YYEKEE (reference sequence). The CDR3 contains 16 residues. CDR3: CASSFHSGRSPDTQYF. In DNA, the CDR3 is TGTGCCAGCAGCTTTCATAGCGGGAGGTCCCCAGATACGCAGTATTTT.

This clone was observed a single time. This chain links TRBV10-2 with TRBJ2-7, with TRBD2 identical over 12 bases. Germline V gene data show CDR1 as WSHSY and CDR2 as SAAADI. CDR3 length: 14 residues. V was pared by 6 bases and J by 2 bases, with 2 bases of the junction left unmatched. In DNA form, the CDR3 reads TGCGCCAGCAGCAGGACTAGCGGGACCTACGAGCAGTACTTC. Translation: CASSRTSGTYEQYF.

The chain joins TRBV6-5 to TRBJ1-1; weak D call: TRBD1 (5 bases). This CDR3 has 14 residues. Trimming shortened V by 5 bases and J by 8 bases, and 18 bases separated the two germline ends. Germline assignment: CDR1 MNHEY and CDR2 SVGAGI. CDR3 sequence reads: CASSPFQTGREAFF. CDR3 in DNA: TGTGCCAGCAGTCCCTTCCAAACAGGCAGAGAAGCTTTCTTT.

V usage is TRBV28 and J usage is TRBJ1-4, with TRBD1 matching 10 bases. Looked up from germline, CDR1 is MDHEN and CDR2 is SYDVKM. The CDR3 runs 15 residues. Trimming at V came to 5 bases and at J to 4 bases, leaving 4 bases not matched to a gene. CDR3 nucleotide sequence: TGTGCCAGCAGTAGGACAGGGGGGGTTAATGAAAAACTGTTTTTT. Residues: CASSRTGGVNEKLFF.

This clone was counted a single time. The chain is built from TRBV11-1 and TRBJ2-5; 12 nucleotides align to TRBD2. Losses at the gene ends were 5 bases for V and 2 bases for J; bases not matched to a gene: 3. The length of the CDR3 is 15 residues. Looked up from germline, CDR1 is SGHAT and CDR2 is FQDESV (reference sequence). Written as DNA, the CDR3 is TGTGCCAGCAGCAGAGGACTAGCGGGGCAAGAGACCCAGTACTTC. Protein product: CASSRGLAGQETQYF.

V and J are TRBV7-9 and TRBJ2-3; the D is unclear. This CDR3 has 16 amino acids. Trimming left V 0 bases short and J 2 bases short, with 12 bases between. The germline gives CDR1 SEHNR, CDR2 FQNEAQ (reference sequence). The chain's CDR3 is CASSLAGSASTDTQYF. CDR3 sequence (DNA): TGTGCCAGCAGCTTAGCGGGCTCGGCATCCACAGATACGCAGTATTTT.

The chain employs TRBV19 and TRBJ2-7; D unresolved. The germline V gene encodes CDR1 LNHDA and CDR2 SQIVND (reference sequence). Between the trimmed V and J ends, which lost 5 bases and 4 bases, there was a span of 9 bases. The CDR3 loop spans 12 amino acids. The CDR3 spells CASSGSTYEQYF. In DNA, the CDR3 is TGTGCCAGTAGTGGGTCGACTTACGAGCAGTACTTC.

The CDR3 spells CASSRSGSISNEQFF. The CDR3 region has the DNA TGTGCCAGCAGTAGGAGCGGGAGCATCAGCAATGAGCAGTTCTTC. The chain combines TRBV6-1 with TRBJ2-1; 8 nucleotides agree with TRBD2. The CDR3 runs 15 residues. Germline CDR1 reads MNHNS; CDR2 reads SASEGT. V lost 5 bases and J lost 6; bases outside the gene matches: 9.

This chain uses TRBV30 with TRBJ2-7; 8 bases are a match to TRBD2. The junction had 10 bases not matched to a gene; V was cut back by 3 bases and J by 6 bases. The CDR3 runs 14 residues. Germline assignment: CDR1 GTSNPN and CDR2 SVGIG (reference sequence). Written as DNA, the CDR3 is TGTGCCTGGAGCCCGGGACTAGGAGGCCTCGAGCAGTACTTC. As protein: CAWSPGLGGLEQYF.

The rearrangement uses TRBV11-3 and TRBJ2-1; 7 bases agree with TRBD1. J lost 8 bases, V lost 5 bases, and 3 bases had no gene match. CDR3 size: 12 residues. Germline V gives CDR1 SGHNT, CDR2 YENEEA. The CDR3 reads CASSIGTDEQFF. CDR3 DNA sequence: TGTGCCAGCAGCATAGGGACAGATGAGCAGTTCTTC.

The chain joins TRBV7-8 to TRBJ2-1, with a tentative D call TRBD1 (6 bases). Trimming left V 5 bases short and J 3 bases short, with 17 bases between. This CDR3 comprises 16 residues. In germline, CDR1 is SGHVS, CDR2 FQNEAQ. The CDR3 coding sequence is TGTGCCAGCAGCCCATTAACGGGACATATCTACAATGAGCAGTTCTTC. Amino acid sequence: CASSPLTGHIYNEQFF. The whole variable domain, remainder taken from reference TRBV7-8 and TRBJ2-1, is GAGVSQSPRYKVAKRGQDVALRCDPISGHVSLFWYQQALGQGPEFLTYFQNEAQLDKSGLPSDRFFAERPEGSVSTLKIQRTQQEDSAVYLCASSPLTGHIYNEQFFGPGTRLTVL.

The chain is built from TRBV2 and TRBJ1-5; 7 bases fit TRBD1. The germline V gene has CDR1 SNHLY and CDR2 FYNNEI. V dropped 6 bases and J dropped 6; count of bases not matched to a gene: 8. The CDR3 runs 14 residues. CDR3 sequence reads: CASSPQGKGQPQHF. In DNA, the CDR3 is TGTGCCAGCAGCCCACAGGGGAAAGGTCAGCCCCAGCATTTT.

The CDR3 DNA is TGTGCCAGCAGCCCGGGACAGGGGGTCGTTGACATTCAGTACTTC. It specifies CASSPGQGVVDIQYF. J is TRBJ2-4 and V is TRBV6-1, with 11 bases aligning to TRBD1. Germline loops: CDR1 MNHNS, CDR2 SASEGT. The junction had 9 bases not matched to a gene; V was cut back by 6 bases and J by 8 bases. This CDR3 is built from 15 residues.